The 18 T cell receptor beta chains given below trace back to one sample, sequenced in a study of blood T cell repertoires in COVID-19. Measured with immunoSEQ multiplex PCR; TCRdb has only the in-frame clones, and not every one. This repertoire shows 65,000 to 85,000 clones, around 87% found once; its top ten account for roughly 2.8%. Sequencing was performed on peripheral blood. These receptors were obtained from a man in his fifties or sixties with acute or convalescent COVID-19.

The V and J genes are TRBV18 and TRBJ1-5; 8 bases are a match to TRBD1. CDR3 size: 17 residues. J gave up 2 bases and V 2 bases, and 8 bases lay outside the gene matches. Per the germline V gene, CDR1 is KGHSH and CDR2 is LQKENI. CDR3 DNA sequence: TGTGCCAGCTCACCAACAACGACAGGGGTTGGCAATCAGCCCCAGCATTTT. This sequence encodes CASSPTTTGVGNQPQHF.

The chain is built from TRBV5-5 and TRBJ1-1; D remains unclear. CDR1 and CDR2 (germline): SGHKS, YYEKEE (reference sequence). This CDR3 has 16 residues. V lost 7 bases and J lost 6, with 25 bases in between. CDR3 loop: CASLLNQDWVMAEAFF. Written as DNA, the CDR3 is TGTGCCAGCCTTCTCAATCAGGACTGGGTAATGGCTGAAGCTTTCTTT.

Written as DNA, the CDR3 is TGTGCCAGCAGCCAAGATCCAGGGGCCTACGAGCAGTACGTC. This encodes CASSQDPGAYEQYV. The V call is TRBV3-1 (or the pseudogene TRBV3-2), the J call TRBJ2-7, with a possible D match to TRBD1 (6 bases). CDR1 and CDR2 from the germline V gene are LGHDT and YNNKEL (reference sequence). Trimming removed 0 bases at V and 2 bases at J, with 8 bases between. The CDR3 runs to 14 residues.

As DNA, the CDR3 is TGTGCCAGCAGTTACTCGGCCAGGGGGATTGAGCAGTACTTC. It yields the protein CASSYSARGIEQYF. The rearrangement uses TRBV6-2 or TRBV6-3 and TRBJ2-7; 7 bases line up with TRBD1. The CDR3 has 14 amino acids. Germline V gene lookup returns CDR1 MNHEY and CDR2 SVGEGT. Losses at the gene ends were 0 bases for V and 7 bases for J; bases not matched to a gene: 6.

The chain joins TRBV10-3 to TRBJ1-4, with 8 bases lining up with TRBD1. Trimming at V came to 0 bases and at J to 5 bases, leaving 2 bases not matched to a gene. Germline lookup yields CDR1 ENHRY and CDR2 SYGVKD. The CDR3 runs to 15 residues. The CDR3 DNA reads as TGTGCCATCAGTGAGTCGGGACAGGCGAATGAAAAACTGTTTTTT. It encodes CAISESGQANEKLFF.

Note on this clone: The junction departs from the called germline gene at one end, perhaps through a read error. This chain uses TRBV25-1 with TRBJ1-4; 11 bases align to TRBD1. CDR3 length: 15 amino acids. The germline V gene has CDR1 MGHDK and CDR2 SYGVNS. The DNA of the CDR3 is TGTGCCAGCAGGGAATTTGGGACAGGGGGGGAAAAACTGTTTTTT. It is translated as CASREFGTGGEKLFF.

This rearrangement joins TRBV28 to TRBJ2-3; TRBD1 aligns across 12 bases. This CDR3 is 16 amino acids long. V lost 3 bases to trimming and J lost 5 bases; unmatched junction nucleotides: 6. In germline, CDR1 is MDHEN, CDR2 SYDVKM. The CDR3 protein is CASSFVGTGGGDTQYF. The CDR3 bases are TGTGCCAGCAGTTTCGTTGGGACAGGGGGCGGAGATACGCAGTATTTT.

This sequence joins TRBV6-2 or TRBV6-3 and TRBJ2-7; maybe TRBD1 (5 bases). The CDR3 covers 14 residues. The V and J ends lost 0 bases and 5 bases respectively, with 11 bases between them. Germline CDR1 and CDR2: MNHEY and SVGEGT. This CDR3 is CASSYSNPGNEQYV. The CDR3 DNA sequence: TGTGCCAGCAGTTACTCTAATCCAGGGAACGAGCAGTACGTC.

The CDR3 spells CASSLDGRTSYNEQFF. CDR3 DNA: TGCGCCAGCAGCTTGGACGGGAGGACTTCCTACAATGAGCAGTTCTTC. The rearrangement links TRBV5-1 to TRBJ2-1; TRBD2 aligns across 7 bases. CDR1 SGHRS and CDR2 YFSETQ come from the germline V gene. The CDR3 runs to 16 residues. The junction had 4 bases not matched to a gene; V was cut back by 0 bases and J by 1 base.

This chain connects TRBV25-1 to TRBJ1-4, with 10 bases fitting TRBD1. Germline V gene data show CDR1 as MGHDK and CDR2 as SYGVNS. V lost 3 bases and J lost 6; bases outside the gene matches: 1. The CDR3 has 14 residues. As DNA, the CDR3 is TGTGCCAGCAGTGAGGACAGGGGGGATGAAAAACTGTTTTTT. Amino acid sequence: CASSEDRGDEKLFF.

V and J are TRBV6-2 or TRBV6-3 and TRBJ1-5, with 8 bases matching TRBD1. Germline values: CDR1 MNHEY, CDR2 SVGEGT. The CDR3 sequence is 14 residues long. V gave up 4 bases and J gave up 8 bases; unmatched junction bases: 7. CDR3: CASSSNRGGKPQHF. The DNA of the CDR3 is TGTGCCAGCAGTTCAAACAGGGGGGGTAAGCCCCAGCATTTT.

The rearrangement uses TRBV5-4 and TRBJ2-6, with 9 nucleotides matching TRBD1. The CDR3 sequence is 19 residues long. V trimming: 5 bases; J trimming: 1 base; junction bases outside the gene matches: 13. Per the germline V gene, CDR1 is SGHNT and CDR2 is YYREEE (reference sequence). Here the CDR3 reads CASRDNSGTGWSGANVLTF. The DNA for the CDR3 is TGTGCCAGCAGAGACAATTCGGGGACAGGGTGGTCTGGGGCCAACGTCCTGACTTTC.

This clone showed up just once. The genes are TRBV18 and TRBJ1-3; TRBD1 might be the D (5 bases). The V end lost 2 bases, the J end lost 0 bases, and 14 bases lay between the germline ends. The CDR3 consists of 17 residues. Germline V gene lookup returns CDR1 KGHSH and CDR2 LQKENI. CDR3 in amino acids: CASSPMTDPGSGNTIYF. For the CDR3, the DNA is TGTGCCAGCTCACCAATGACAGACCCTGGCTCTGGAAACACCATATATTTT.

This clone was observed a handful of times. This chain joins TRBV7-6 and TRBJ1-1, with TRBD1 as a possible D gene (5 bases). Per the germline V gene, CDR1 is SGHVS and CDR2 is FNYEAQ. V shed 5 bases and J shed 3 bases, with 22 bases lying between them. This CDR3 comprises 17 residues. CDR3 sequence: CASSHLDNNMGDTEAFF. Written as DNA, the CDR3 is TGTGCCAGCAGCCACCTGGACAACAACATGGGTGACACTGAAGCTTTCTTT.

CDR3 loop: CASSFGGSGANVLTF. As DNA, the CDR3 is TGTGCCAGCAGCTTTGGAGGGTCTGGGGCCAACGTCCTGACTTTC. The chain employs TRBV11-1 and TRBJ2-6; TRBD2 is a possible D gene (6 bases). The ends were cut back, 3 bases at V and 1 base at J, with 7 bases in the middle. The CDR3 sequence is 15 residues long. The germline gives CDR1 SGHAT, CDR2 FQDESV (reference sequence).

CDR3 loop: CASSAWTSGRGETQYF. DNA for the CDR3: TGTGCCAGCAGTGCCTGGACTAGCGGGAGGGGTGAGACCCAGTACTTC. This sequence joins TRBV25-1 and TRBJ2-5, with 15 bases fitting TRBD2. Losses at the gene ends were 4 bases for V and 5 bases for J; bases not matched to a gene: 5. This CDR3 contains 16 residues. Germline values: CDR1 MGHDK, CDR2 SYGVNS. The complete variable domain, with remaining parts taken from reference TRBV25-1 and TRBJ2-5, reads EADIYQTPRYLVIGTGKKITLECSQTMGHDKMYWYQQDPGMELHLIHYSYGVNSTEKGDLSSESTVSRIRTEHFPLTLESARPSHTSQYLCASSAWTSGRGETQYFGPGTRLLVL.

The V call is TRBV23-1, the J call TRBJ2-7; D might be TRBD2 (5 bases). TRBV23-1 falls under the ORF class, with uncertain function. This CDR3 has 13 residues. Trimming took off 8 bases at V and 9 bases at J, with 20 bases between the two ends. CDR3 sequence: CASGPYSGLGQYV. The DNA for the CDR3 is TGCGCCAGCGGACCCTACAGCGGTTTAGGGCAGTACGTC.

The chain employs TRBV2 and TRBJ1-1; D is ambiguous. The CDR3 is made up of 12 amino acids. Germline CDR1 SNHLY, CDR2 FYNNEI. Trimming took 4 bases from V and 6 from J, leaving 9 bases between them. The CDR3: CASSVSRSEAFF. The CDR3 DNA follows: TGTGCCAGCAGTGTGTCCAGATCTGAAGCTTTCTTT.